This T cell receptor beta chain came from a study of cytomegalovirus exposure and HLA in healthy donors. Study in general: Earlier, 100 million to 130 million unique TCR beta sequences were recovered from approximately 200 million T cells by an analysis. Whole-study findings and limits: Cytomegalovirus status, reportedly, was diagnosed with high specificity and sensitivity by the classifier. The HLA-A and HLA-B alleles of most subjects were reportedly predicted accurately from TCR beta sequences. It emerged from a later analysis that several of the most significant clusters appeared to be linked to common viral pathogens.

The V and J ends lost 5 bases and 4 bases respectively, with 11 bases between them. This CDR3 is built from 14 residues. CDR1 MDHEN and CDR2 SYDVKM come from the germline V gene. With regard to this clone: Its antigen is as yet unknown.

The primer mix had 60 Vbeta and 13 Jbeta primers. Sequencing was performed with immunoSEQ multiplex PCR; in TCRdb, only in-frame clones are kept and a portion is missing. The sample carries 120,000 to 150,000 clones, nearly 80% recorded once. The specimen was PBMCs. This receptor was taken from a woman under 40 in good health and CMV-seronegative. The chain couples TRBV28 to TRBJ2-2, with D possibly being TRBD1 (6 bases). Here the CDR3 DNA reads TGTGCCAGCAGTACTACAGGGCGCACCGGGGAGCTGTTTTTT. It is translated as CASSTTGRTGELFF.